This T cell receptor beta chain was found in a study of T cell repertoires in cytomegalovirus infection. This CDR3 is 18 amino acids long. The ends were cut back, 2 bases at V and 2 bases at J, with 16 bases in the middle. CDR1 and CDR2 (germline): SGHTA, FQGNSA. This clonotype has ten or more counts. TCRdb called the reads again in MiXCR, with one record for every CDR3 protein. The sample consists of more than 250,000 distinct CDR3 sequences, roughly 13% of them appearing once. The receptor was isolated from a human donor in good health (CMV status not recorded). Some clones in this sample may be carry-over from other donors' samples. The V and J genes are TRBV7-2 and TRBJ2-6; D may be TRBD1 (6 bases). The sequenced material came from PBMCs. CDR3 in amino acids: CASSLSQTRGTGANVLTF. The CDR3 nucleotides are TGTGCCAGCAGCTTAAGTCAAACCAGGGGTACTGGGGCCAACGTCCTGACTTTC.